A single sample is the source of the 20 T cell receptor beta chains below, sequenced in a study of vaccination and CD4 T cells after COVID-19. The treatment was: approximately nine-day PBMC culture with coronavirus spike peptide pools or control peptides (ViraFEST assay). An Oncomine TCR Beta short-read assay was used to sequence the DNA from cultured CD4+ T cells. TCRdb re-called the PCR reads through MiXCR, storing one row per CDR3 protein. Of approximately 20,000 distinct CDR3 sequences listed, roughly two fifths are singletons. No antigen has been assigned to these receptors. Sequenced here: CD4+ T cells from blood, cultured in vitro, sampled after SARS-CoV-2 vaccination. These receptors were collected from a human donor who had recovered from COVID-19.

The rearrangement uses TRBV4-3 and TRBJ2-3, with D perhaps TRBD1 (6 bases). V lost 4 bases to trimming and J lost 4 bases, with 12 bases between them. In germline, CDR1 is LGHNA, CDR2 YSLEER. This CDR3 is 14 amino acids long. CDR3 DNA sequence: TGCGCCAGCAGCCCCCACAGGGAGCCAGATACGCAGTATTTT. Amino acids: CASSPHREPDTQYF.

About this clonotype: The junction differs from germline at one of its ends, possibly a read error. The chain combines TRBV29-1 with TRBJ2-7; D call uncertain. Looked up from germline, CDR1 is SQVTM and CDR2 is ANQGSEA. The CDR3 runs 12 residues. Here the CDR3 reads CSVRSSSSEQYF. The CDR3 region has the DNA TGCAGCGTCCGGTCGTCCTCCTCCGAGCAGTACTTC.

The chain recombines TRBV7-2 with TRBJ2-7; TRBD2 is a possible D gene (6 bases). Germline V lookup: CDR1 SGHTA, CDR2 FQGNSA. The CDR3 contains 14 residues. The V and J ends lost 0 bases and 0 bases respectively, with 6 bases between them. CDR3 bases: TGTGCCAGCAGCTTAGCCGGGAGCTCCTACGAGCAGTACTTC. It encodes CASSLAGSSYEQYF.

Comment on this clonotype: Because the CDR3's place on the DNA is in doubt, the DNA is left out and the CDR3 is given as listed by TCRdb. The chain carries TRBV9 and TRBJ1-6. Germline V gives CDR1 SGDLS, CDR2 YYNGEE. The CDR3 length equals 15 residues, ends included. The CDR3 sequence is CASSVAPGANSPPHF.

This chain links TRBV10-2 with TRBJ1-5; a possible D gene is TRBD1 (6 bases). Per the germline V gene, CDR1 is WSHSY and CDR2 is SAAADI. V lost 6 bases and J 4 bases, leaving 13 bases between the germline ends. The CDR3 covers 14 residues. This chain's CDR3 is CASSAGVGNQPQHF. The CDR3 bases are TGCGCCAGCAGCGCAGGGGTGGGGAATCAGCCCCAGCATTTT.

J is TRBJ2-1 and V is TRBV28; D tentatively fits TRBD1 or TRBD2 (5 bases each). V was clipped by 6 bases and J by 2 bases, with 14 bases between them. Germline CDR1 MDHEN, CDR2 SYDVKM. The CDR3 runs to 15 residues. The CDR3 spells CASSRPPGPYNEQFF. Here the CDR3 DNA reads TGTGCCAGCAGCCGACCACCGGGACCCTACAATGAGCAGTTCTTC.

This clonotype was picked up a small number of times. The V gene is TRBV25-1, the J gene TRBJ1-1; TRBD1 aligns across 7 bases. Germline CDR1 MGHDK, CDR2 SYGVNS. V shed 6 bases and J 5 bases; nucleotides not matched to a gene: 6. The length of the CDR3 is 13 residues. The CDR3 nucleotides are TGTGCCAGCAGACAGGGGCCCGGGACTGAAGCTTTCTTT. Protein: CASRQGPGTEAFF.

The chain employs TRBV6-2 or TRBV6-3 and TRBJ1-1; D is unclear. Germline-derived CDR1 and CDR2 are MNHEY and SVGEGT. With 5 bases removed from V and 1 base from J, the gap between germline ends came to 5 bases. There are 12 residues in the CDR3. CDR3 DNA sequence: TGTGCCAGCAGTGCGTCGAACACTGAAGCTTTCTTT. Translating it yields CASSASNTEAFF.

The chain uses TRBV4-2 and TRBJ2-2, with no clear D. Trimming stripped 3 bases from V and 1 base from J, with 6 bases between. The CDR3 loop spans 14 amino acids. Germline V lookup: CDR1 LGHNA, CDR2 YNFKEQ. CDR3 bases: TGTGCCAGCAGCCACAGACAGAACACCGGGGAGCTGTTTTTT. This codes for CASSHRQNTGELFF.

This clonotype was counted only a few times. The chain carries TRBV20-1 and TRBJ1-1, with TRBD1 as a possible D gene (6 bases). Germline assignment: CDR1 DFQATT and CDR2 SNEGSKA (reference sequence). The length of the CDR3 is 13 residues. The V end lost 6 bases, the J end lost 4 bases, and 15 bases lay between the germline ends. The CDR3 region is CSANTIQGTEAFF. CDR3 bases: TGCAGTGCGAACACAATACAGGGCACTGAAGCTTTCTTT.

The chain uses TRBV7-8 and TRBJ2-3; tentatively, D is TRBD1 or TRBD2 (5 bases each). The V gene's germline CDR1 is SGHVS and CDR2 FQNEAQ. The CDR3 contains 17 residues. Trimming took 1 base from V and 1 from J, leaving 15 bases between them. This CDR3 reads CASSLESGTLGTDTQYF. Written as DNA, the CDR3 is TGTGCCAGCAGCTTAGAATCCGGGACGCTAGGCACAGATACGCAGTATTTT.

The chain has TRBV24-1 and TRBJ2-1; D is possibly TRBD1 or TRBD2 (5 bases each). CDR1 is KGHDR, CDR2 SFDVKD, per germline. V shed 5 bases and J shed 4 bases, with 11 bases lying between them. The CDR3 extends over 14 amino acids. The CDR3 nucleotides read TGTGCCACCAGTGCCGGGACCGAATACAATGAGCAGTTCTTC. Amino acid sequence: CATSAGTEYNEQFF.

The rearrangement joins TRBV27 to TRBJ2-3; D call uncertain. The CDR3 covers 16 residues. Germline CDR1 is MNHEY and CDR2 is SMNVEV (reference sequence). V lost 4 bases and J 6 bases, leaving 20 bases between the germline ends. This CDR3 is CASSSNYGLSADTQYF. The DNA for the CDR3 is TGTGCCAGCAGTTCGAACTACGGCCTAAGCGCGGATACGCAGTATTTT.

By sample fraction, this clonotype is medium-sized. CDR3 sequence: CSARDDRGVPAGNTIYF. DNA for the CDR3: TGCAGTGCTAGGGACGATCGAGGGGTACCTGCTGGAAACACCATATATTTT. The chain couples TRBV20-1 to TRBJ1-3; D perhaps matches TRBD1 (5 bases). The germline gives CDR1 DFQATT, CDR2 SNEGSKA (reference sequence). The CDR3 is 17 residues long. V shed 3 bases and J shed 2 bases, with 20 bases lying between them.

This clonotype was observed a handful of times. The chain combines TRBV6-5 with TRBJ1-5; no reliable D call. CDR1 is MNHEY and CDR2 is SVGAGI in the germline V gene. This CDR3 comprises 13 residues. With 3 bases removed from V and 5 bases from J, the gap between germline ends came to 8 bases. CDR3 coding DNA: TGTGCCAGCAGTTATGATGCGTATCAGCCCCAGCATTTT. Translated: CASSYDAYQPQHF.

The chain combines TRBV20-1 with TRBJ2-7, with TRBD2 matching 15 bases. CDR1 DFQATT and CDR2 SNEGSKA come from the germline V gene (reference sequence). This CDR3 comprises 16 residues. The J segment lost 0 bases and the V segment lost 3 bases, leaving 3 bases of the junction unmatched. The CDR3 loop is CSASGLAGGSSYEQYF. The CDR3 region has the DNA TGCAGTGCTAGCGGACTAGCGGGAGGGAGCTCCTACGAGCAGTACTTC.

The CDR3 sequence is CASSLGTGDYGYTF. For the CDR3, the DNA is TGTGCCAGCAGCTTAGGAACGGGGGACTATGGCTACACCTTC. This rearrangement joins TRBV7-2 to TRBJ1-2; the D gene is possibly TRBD1 (5 bases). The germline V gene has CDR1 SGHTA and CDR2 FQGNSA. The CDR3 has 14 residues. V lost 1 base to trimming and J lost 3 bases, with 9 bases between them. Drawing the rest from reference TRBV7-2 and TRBJ1-2, the complete variable domain is GAGVSQSPSNKVTEKGKDVELRCDPISGHTALYWYRQSLGQGLEFLIYFQGNSAPDKSGLPSDRFSAERTGGSVSTLTIQRTQQEDSAVYLCASSLGTGDYGYTFGSGTRLTVV.

This chain uses TRBV7-2 with TRBJ1-1; TRBD1 aligns across 9 bases. The junction had 9 bases not matched to a gene; V was cut back by 5 bases and J by 2 bases. CDR3 size: 16 residues. Germline CDR1 reads SGHTA; CDR2 reads FQGNSA. CDR3: CASSEITGGFNTEAFF. The CDR3, as DNA: TGTGCCAGCAGCGAGATCACAGGGGGCTTCAACACTGAAGCTTTCTTT.

The chain combines TRBV6-1 with TRBJ2-3; 13 bases are a match to TRBD2. The J segment lost 2 bases and the V segment lost 5 bases, leaving 10 bases of the junction unmatched. This CDR3 region has 18 residues. From germline, CDR1 is MNHNS and CDR2 SASEGT. The CDR3 coding sequence is TGTGCCAGCAGTAAAAAGACTAGCGGGGGGAGATACACAGATACGCAGTATTTT. Its protein product is CASSKKTSGGRYTDTQYF.

CDR3 sequence reads: CASSPSWGVRKGRIFYEQYF. The CDR3, as DNA: TGTGCCAGCAGCCCTTCCTGGGGCGTCCGCAAGGGCCGGATCTTCTACGAGCAGTACTTC. The genes are TRBV6-1 and TRBJ2-7, with D perhaps TRBD1 (5 bases). Germline V gives CDR1 MNHNS, CDR2 SASEGT. The CDR3 extends over 20 amino acids. Between the trimmed V and J ends, which lost 6 bases and 3 bases, there was a span of 33 bases.